Shown below are 22 T cell receptor beta chains from a single sample sequenced in a study of blood T cell repertoires in COVID-19. Sequencing used immunoSEQ multiplex PCR; TCRdb keeps in-frame clones, though not all of them. Of roughly 180,000 clones listed, approximately 85% are singletons. Sequencing was carried out using peripheral blood. These receptors originate from a woman aged 55-69 years with COVID-19, enrolled during active disease.

V usage is TRBV5-1 and J usage is TRBJ2-7; maybe TRBD2 (6 bases). Germline assignment: CDR1 SGHRS and CDR2 YFSETQ. The CDR3 is 15 amino acids. Trimming shortened V by 4 bases and J by 0 bases, and 14 bases separated the two germline ends. CDR3 DNA: TGCGCCAGCAGCCCCACCGGGGGAACCTCCTACGAGCAGTACTTC. It specifies CASSPTGGTSYEQYF.

This chain connects TRBV28 to TRBJ1-5, with TRBD1 matching 10 bases. V was clipped by 5 bases and J by 5 bases; unmatched bases: 9. This CDR3 has 16 amino acids. Looked up from germline, CDR1 is MDHEN and CDR2 is SYDVKM. CDR3 nucleotide sequence: TGTGCCAGCAGTCTCCGGGACAGGGGACCCGATCAGCCCCAGCATTTT. Its translation: CASSLRDRGPDQPQHF. Variable domain in full (rest from reference TRBV28 and TRBJ1-5): DVKVTQSSRYLVKRTGEKVFLECVQDMDHENMFWYRQDPGLGLRLIYFSYDVKMKEKGDIPEGYSVSREKKERFSLILESASTNQTSMYLCASSLRDRGPDQPQHFGDGTRLSIL.

This clone was observed a handful of times. V and J are TRBV6-5 and TRBJ2-2; the D is unclear. The V gene's germline CDR1 is MNHEY and CDR2 SVGAGI. This CDR3 region has 11 residues. V was trimmed by 5 bases and J by 6 bases, leaving 4 bases between them. This CDR3 is CASSPPGELFF. The CDR3, as DNA: TGTGCCAGCAGTCCTCCCGGGGAGCTGTTTTTT.

This clone was found a few times. The V and J genes are TRBV10-3 and TRBJ1-5; possibly TRBD1 for D (6 bases). This CDR3 has 14 residues. V lost 6 bases and J 3 bases, leaving 12 bases between the germline ends. CDR1 and CDR2 (germline): ENHRY, SYGVKD. The CDR3 region has the DNA TGTGCCATCAGCGGGGACACCTACAATCAGCCCCAGCATTTT. This codes for CAISGDTYNQPQHF.

The V and J genes are TRBV9 and TRBJ2-1; possibly TRBD2 for D (7 bases). Germline CDR1 reads SGDLS; CDR2 reads YYNGEE. V lost 3 bases to trimming and J lost 4 bases, with 20 bases between them. This CDR3 has 17 amino acids. For the CDR3, the DNA is TGTGCCAGCAGCGCGTTCCTCTCGGGGGGCAGTTACAATGAGCAGTTCTTC. This encodes CASSAFLSGGSYNEQFF.

The count of this clone is one. V gene TRBV19 combines with J gene TRBJ1-5; D may be TRBD1 (6 bases). CDR1 and CDR2 from the germline V gene are LNHDA and SQIVND (reference sequence). The CDR3 totals 15 residues. With 5 bases removed from V and 2 bases from J, the gap between germline ends came to 13 bases. The CDR3 protein is CASSLQGWGNQPQHF. CDR3 in DNA: TGTGCCAGTAGTTTACAGGGATGGGGCAATCAGCCCCAGCATTTT.

The V gene is TRBV4-2, the J gene TRBJ2-3, with TRBD1 identical over 9 bases. CDR1 and CDR2 from the germline V gene are LGHNA and YNFKEQ. V lost 0 bases and J lost 0; bases outside the gene matches: 10. This CDR3 has 19 residues. CDR3 DNA sequence: TGTGCCAGCAGCCAAGATCTGGCTTTCGGGACAGGGAGCACAGATACGCAGTATTTT. It encodes CASSQDLAFGTGSTDTQYF.

This clone was counted only a few times. The genes are TRBV2 and TRBJ2-1; 7 positions match TRBD1. This CDR3 is built from 14 residues. The trim removed 2 bases at V and 5 bases at J, leaving 3 bases unmatched. CDR1 and CDR2 (germline): SNHLY, FYNNEI. CDR3 sequence: CASSENDRDNEQFF. CDR3 bases: TGTGCCAGCAGTGAAAATGACAGGGACAATGAGCAGTTCTTC.

The CDR3 coding sequence is TGTGCCAGCAGCATGGACAGGGAGTCACCCCTCCACTTT. It translates to CASSMDRESPLHF. V is TRBV11-3 and J is TRBJ1-6; 8 bases line up with TRBD1. Germline CDR1 reads SGHNT; CDR2 reads YENEEA. The ends lost 5 bases at V and 10 bases at J; junction bases unmatched: 4. The CDR3 extends over 13 amino acids. The whole variable domain, remainder taken from reference TRBV11-3 and TRBJ1-6, is EAGVVQSPRYKIIEKKQPVAFWCNPISGHNTLYWYLQNLGQGPELLIRYENEEAVDDSQLPKDRFSAERLKGVDSTLKIQPAELGDSAVYLCASSMDRESPLHFGNGTRLTVT.

This chain connects TRBV5-4 to TRBJ1-3; TRBD1 matches 11 bases. The V and J ends lost 3 bases and 3 bases, in that order; junction bases with no gene match: 8. The CDR3 covers 17 residues. Germline CDR1 is SGHNT and CDR2 is YYREEE (reference sequence). The CDR3 reads CASSSTGTGGFGNTIYF. Here the CDR3 DNA reads TGTGCCAGCAGCTCTACTGGGACAGGGGGTTTTGGAAACACCATATATTTT. The entire variable domain, with the rest obtained from reference TRBV5-4 and TRBJ1-3, is as follows: ETGVTQSPTHLIKTRGQQVTLRCSSQSGHNTVSWYQQALGQGPQFIFQYYREEENGRGNFPPRFSGLQFPNYSSELNVNALELDDSALYLCASSSTGTGGFGNTIYFGEGSWLTVV.

The chain couples TRBV5-1 to TRBJ2-1; 9 positions match TRBD2. Trimming cost V 2 bases and J 9 bases; bases outside gene matches: 9. This CDR3 region has 15 residues. The V gene's germline CDR1 is SGHRS and CDR2 YFSETQ. CDR3 nucleotide sequence: TGCGCCAGCAGCTTCAATAGCGGGAGCGGGTTTGAGCAGTTCTTC. Translation: CASSFNSGSGFEQFF.

This chain joins TRBV28 and TRBJ2-2; perhaps TRBD2 as D (5 bases). The V end lost 3 bases, the J end lost 1 base, and 9 bases lay between the germline ends. This CDR3 has 15 amino acids. Germline-derived CDR1 and CDR2 are MDHEN and SYDVKM. The CDR3, as DNA: TGTGCCAGCAGTTTCCTCAGCGGGAACACCGGGGAGCTGTTTTTT. Protein: CASSFLSGNTGELFF.

The chain employs TRBV3-1 (or the pseudogene TRBV3-2) and TRBJ1-5, with a weak D call TRBD1 (6 bases). From germline, CDR1 is LGHDT and CDR2 YNNKEL (reference sequence). The V end lost 0 bases, the J end lost 11 bases, and 17 bases lay between the germline ends. The CDR3 is 15 amino acids. Here the CDR3 reads CASSQDLARTAAQHF. CDR3 nucleotide sequence: TGTGCCAGCAGCCAAGATCTAGCCAGGACAGCCGCCCAGCATTTT.

The genes are TRBV7-3 and TRBJ1-2; 8 nucleotides align to TRBD1. V lost 1 base and J lost 6; bases outside the gene matches: 10. This CDR3 is built from 16 residues. Germline CDR1 reads SGHTA; CDR2 reads FQGTGA. This CDR3 is CASSLRPGTGSNGYTF. DNA of the CDR3: TGTGCCAGCAGCTTAAGACCCGGGACAGGATCGAATGGCTACACCTTC.

This clone was recorded only once. The genes are TRBV5-1 and TRBJ2-1; D unresolved. The CDR3 totals 14 residues. The V end was cut by 1 base, the J end by 7 bases, with 12 bases between. Germline CDR1 reads SGHRS; CDR2 reads YFSETQ. In DNA form, the CDR3 reads TGCGCCAGCAGCTTGCAGGTCCCTCGGAATGAGCAGTTCTTC. Translating gives CASSLQVPRNEQFF.

The V gene is TRBV18, the J gene TRBJ2-7; the D is unclear. Germline values: CDR1 KGHSH, CDR2 LQKENI. CDR3 length equals 13 residues. With 5 bases removed from V and 2 bases from J, the gap between germline ends came to 10 bases. The CDR3 bases are TGTGCCAGCTCAGATTCAGAAACCTACGAGCAGTACTTC. It encodes CASSDSETYEQYF. Combining the CDR3 with reference TRBV18 and TRBJ2-7 gives the whole variable domain NAGVMQNPRHLVRRRGQEARLRCSPMKGHSHVYWYRQLPEEGLKFMVYLQKENIIDESGMPKERFSAEFPKEGPSILRIQQVVRGDSAAYFCASSDSETYEQYFGPGTRLTVT.

V gene TRBV27 combines with J gene TRBJ1-6, with D unclear. Germline CDR1 reads MNHEY; CDR2 reads SMNVEV (reference sequence). Trimming took off 6 bases at V and 8 bases at J, with 20 bases between the two ends. The CDR3 has 16 residues. The CDR3 reads CASSALLLGGDSPLHF. The CDR3 bases are TGTGCCAGCAGCGCCCTTCTCTTAGGCGGAGATTCACCCCTCCACTTT.

The genes are TRBV29-1 and TRBJ2-7, with 13 bases fitting TRBD2. The CDR3 loop spans 13 amino acids. Unmatched junction bases numbered 6, after V lost 7 bases and J lost 6 bases. The V gene's germline CDR1 is SQVTM and CDR2 ANQGSEA. The DNA of the CDR3 is TGCAGCGCCGGACTAGCGGGAGAAGGCGAGCAGTACTTC. This translates into CSAGLAGEGEQYF.

The CDR3 nucleotides are TGCGCCAGCAGCTTACAGGGTCCCCTCTACGAGCAGTACTTC. This codes for CASSLQGPLYEQYF. V is TRBV5-1 and J is TRBJ2-7, with D possibly being TRBD1 (6 bases). V gave up 2 bases and J gave up 3 bases, with 12 bases separating them. Germline CDR1 and CDR2: SGHRS and YFSETQ. This CDR3 is built from 14 residues.

This rearrangement joins TRBV19 to TRBJ2-5; tentative D call: TRBD1 (5 bases). V lost 3 bases to trimming and J lost 4 bases, with 24 bases between them. The CDR3 loop spans 18 amino acids. The germline gives CDR1 LNHDA, CDR2 SQIVND (reference sequence). The CDR3 DNA is TGTGCCAGTAGTATGATGCAGGGTGGTGGTGGAGCGAGAGAGACCCAGTACTTC. Protein sequence: CASSMMQGGGGARETQYF.

This clone occurred a few times. The chain combines TRBV7-2 with TRBJ1-5; TRBD1 agrees at 7 bases. Germline V lookup: CDR1 SGHTA, CDR2 FQGNSA. The CDR3 loop spans 13 amino acids. V was clipped by 5 bases and J by 10 bases; unmatched bases: 8. The CDR3: CASSQDRNNPQHF. The CDR3 region has the DNA TGTGCCAGCAGCCAGGACAGGAACAATCCCCAGCATTTT.

The chain links TRBV28 to TRBJ2-5, with 7 bases fitting TRBD2. In germline, CDR1 is MDHEN, CDR2 SYDVKM. CDR3 length equals 18 residues. Trimming cost V 6 bases and J 4 bases; bases outside gene matches: 20. DNA of the CDR3: TGTGCCAGCAGCCGCTTATGGGCGGGAGAGAGGGATCGAGAGACCCAGTACTTC. This gives the protein CASSRLWAGERDRETQYF.